This T cell receptor (beta chain) derives from a study of cytomegalovirus exposure and HLA in healthy donors. This CDR3 has 15 residues. J gave up 4 bases and V 3 bases, and 6 bases lay outside the gene matches. CDR1 and CDR2 (germline): SGHTA, FQGNSA. PCR primers comprised 60 Vbeta and 13 Jbeta primers. Clones were read by immunoSEQ multiplex PCR, and TCRdb kept only the in-frame ones, dropping some. The sample lists about 130,000 clones, 74% occurring once. The origin of this receptor is a man aged 35-49 years in good health and CMV-seropositive. The chain uses TRBV7-2 and TRBJ2-5, with 9 bases aligning to TRBD1. Specimen: PBMCs. CDR3 amino acids: CASSFQGQGLETQYF. The CDR3 DNA is TGTGCCAGCAGCTTTCAGGGACAGGGCCTAGAGACCCAGTACTTC.